This TCR beta chain was retrieved from a study of T cells in Graves' hyperthyroidism and ophthalmopathy. This clonotype was observed at least ten times. Amplified TCR beta CDR3 regions came from RNA transcripts. Primed by the HTBI set, a first-round RT-PCR was run on the TCR CDR3. TCRdb reprocessed the multiplex PCR reads with MiXCR, giving one entry per CDR3 protein. Of around 600,000 distinct CDR3 sequences listed, 11% to 15% are singletons. The CDR3 is 13 residues long. Germline CDR1 and CDR2: SQVTM and ANQGSEA. The V and J ends lost 4 bases and 3 bases respectively, with 12 bases between them. The chain combines TRBV29-1 with TRBJ1-1; D is ambiguous. The clonotype originates from a woman aged 18-29 years with Graves' ophthalmopathy. The sample was blood. The CDR3 region is CSVGGGGDTEAFF. DNA of the CDR3: TGCAGCGTTGGAGGAGGTGGGGACACTGAAGCTTTCTTT.